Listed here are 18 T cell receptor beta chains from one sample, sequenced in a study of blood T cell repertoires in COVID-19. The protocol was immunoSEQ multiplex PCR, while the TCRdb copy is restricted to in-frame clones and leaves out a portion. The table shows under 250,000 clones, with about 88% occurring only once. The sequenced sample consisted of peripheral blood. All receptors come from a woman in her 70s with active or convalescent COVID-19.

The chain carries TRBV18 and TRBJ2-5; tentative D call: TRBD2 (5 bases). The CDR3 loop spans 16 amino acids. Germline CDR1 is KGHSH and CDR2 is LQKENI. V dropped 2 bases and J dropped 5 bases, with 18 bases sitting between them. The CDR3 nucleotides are TGTGCCAGCTCACCAGTTATTCAGGACTCTAGGGAGACCCAGTACTTC. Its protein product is CASSPVIQDSRETQYF.

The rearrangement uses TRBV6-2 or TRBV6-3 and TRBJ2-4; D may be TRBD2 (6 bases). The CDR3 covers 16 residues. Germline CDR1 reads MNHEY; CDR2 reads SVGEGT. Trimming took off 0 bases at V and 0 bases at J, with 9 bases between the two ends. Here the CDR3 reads CASSYSGGIAKNIQYF. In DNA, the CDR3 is TGTGCCAGCAGTTACTCGGGCGGGATAGCCAAAAACATTCAGTACTTC.

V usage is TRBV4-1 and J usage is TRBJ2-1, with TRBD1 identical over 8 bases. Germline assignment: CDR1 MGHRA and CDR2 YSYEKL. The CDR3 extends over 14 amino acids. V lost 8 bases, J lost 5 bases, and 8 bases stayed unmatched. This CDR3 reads CASRGTGDHNEQFF. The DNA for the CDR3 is TGCGCCAGCCGCGGGACAGGAGACCACAATGAGCAGTTCTTC.

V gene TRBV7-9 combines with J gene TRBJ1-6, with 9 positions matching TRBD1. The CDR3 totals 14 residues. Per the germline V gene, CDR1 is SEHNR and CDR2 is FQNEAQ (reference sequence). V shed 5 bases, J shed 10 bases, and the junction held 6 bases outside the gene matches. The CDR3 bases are TGTGCCAGCAGCCGGGACAGGGTTGAGTCACCCCTCCACTTT. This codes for CASSRDRVESPLHF.

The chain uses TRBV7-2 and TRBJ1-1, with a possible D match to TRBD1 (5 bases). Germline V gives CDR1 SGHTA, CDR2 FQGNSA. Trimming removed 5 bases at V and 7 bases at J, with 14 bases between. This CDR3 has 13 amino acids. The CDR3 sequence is CASSQVQAFEAFF. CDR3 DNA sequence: TGTGCCAGCAGCCAAGTACAGGCTTTTGAAGCTTTCTTT.

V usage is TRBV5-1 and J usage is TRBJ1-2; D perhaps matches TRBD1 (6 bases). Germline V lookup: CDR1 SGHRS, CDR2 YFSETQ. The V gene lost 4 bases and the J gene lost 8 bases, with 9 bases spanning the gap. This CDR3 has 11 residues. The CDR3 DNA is TGCGCCAGCAGCACAGGGTTCGGCTACACCTTC. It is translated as CASSTGFGYTF.

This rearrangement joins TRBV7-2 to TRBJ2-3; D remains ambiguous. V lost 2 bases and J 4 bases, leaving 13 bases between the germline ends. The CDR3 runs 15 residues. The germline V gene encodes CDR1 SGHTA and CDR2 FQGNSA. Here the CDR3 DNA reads TGTGCCAGCAGCTTACGTCCCCTTTCCCCAGATACGCAGTATTTT. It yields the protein CASSLRPLSPDTQYF. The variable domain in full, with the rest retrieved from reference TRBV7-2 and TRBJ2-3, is GAGVSQSPSNKVTEKGKDVELRCDPISGHTALYWYRQSLGQGLEFLIYFQGNSAPDKSGLPSDRFSAERTGGSVSTLTIQRTQQEDSAVYLCASSLRPLSPDTQYFGPGTRLTVL.

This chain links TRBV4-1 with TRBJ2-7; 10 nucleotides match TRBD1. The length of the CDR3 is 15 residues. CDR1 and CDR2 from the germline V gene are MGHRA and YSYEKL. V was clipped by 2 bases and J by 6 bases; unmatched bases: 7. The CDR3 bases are TGCGCCAGCAGCCAACCGGGACAGGGGATTTTCGAGCAGTACTTC. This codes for CASSQPGQGIFEQYF.

In nucleotides, the CDR3 is TGTGCCAGCAGTGATGGGCGCAGCAATCAGCCCCAGCATTTT. This codes for CASSDGRSNQPQHF. The J gene is TRBJ1-5, the V gene TRBV6-1; the D is unclear. The CDR3 runs to 14 residues. Trimming left V 3 bases short and J 1 base short, with 7 bases between. Germline CDR1 is MNHNS and CDR2 is SASEGT.

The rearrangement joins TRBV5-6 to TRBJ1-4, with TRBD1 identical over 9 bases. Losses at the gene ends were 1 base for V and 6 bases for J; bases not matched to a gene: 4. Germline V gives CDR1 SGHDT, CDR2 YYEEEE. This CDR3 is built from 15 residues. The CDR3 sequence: CASSLRTGVDEKLFF. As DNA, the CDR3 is TGTGCCAGCAGCTTGAGGACAGGGGTGGATGAAAAACTGTTTTTT.

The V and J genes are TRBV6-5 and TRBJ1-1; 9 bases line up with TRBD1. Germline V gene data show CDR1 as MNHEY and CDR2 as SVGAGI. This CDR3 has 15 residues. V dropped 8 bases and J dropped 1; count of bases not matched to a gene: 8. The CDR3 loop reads CASFPTGGSNTEAFF. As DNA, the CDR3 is TGTGCCAGCTTTCCGACAGGGGGATCGAACACTGAAGCTTTCTTT.

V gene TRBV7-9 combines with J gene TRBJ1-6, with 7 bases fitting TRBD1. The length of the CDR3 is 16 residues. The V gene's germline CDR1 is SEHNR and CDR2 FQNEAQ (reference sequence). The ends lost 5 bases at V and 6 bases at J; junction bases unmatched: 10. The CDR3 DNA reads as TGTGCCAGCAGCAACACCGGGACAGAGCCTAATTCACCCCTCCACTTT. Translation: CASSNTGTEPNSPLHF.

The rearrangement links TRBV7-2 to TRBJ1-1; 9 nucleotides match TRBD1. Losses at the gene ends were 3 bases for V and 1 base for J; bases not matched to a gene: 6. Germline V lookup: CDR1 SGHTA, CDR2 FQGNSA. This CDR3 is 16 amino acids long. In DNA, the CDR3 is TGTGCCAGCAGCTTTACAGGGGGCTTCCAGAACACTGAAGCTTTCTTT. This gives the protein CASSFTGGFQNTEAFF. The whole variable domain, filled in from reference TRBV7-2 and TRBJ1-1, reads GAGVSQSPSNKVTEKGKDVELRCDPISGHTALYWYRQSLGQGLEFLIYFQGNSAPDKSGLPSDRFSAERTGGSVSTLTIQRTQQEDSAVYLCASSFTGGFQNTEAFFGQGTRLTVV.

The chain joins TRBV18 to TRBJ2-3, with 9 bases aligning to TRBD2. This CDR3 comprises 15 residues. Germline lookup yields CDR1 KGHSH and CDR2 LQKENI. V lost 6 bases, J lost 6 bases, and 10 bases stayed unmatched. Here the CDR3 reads CASSPPAGGRDTQYF. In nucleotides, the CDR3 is TGTGCCAGCTCCCCCCCAGCGGGGGGCCGGGATACGCAGTATTTT.

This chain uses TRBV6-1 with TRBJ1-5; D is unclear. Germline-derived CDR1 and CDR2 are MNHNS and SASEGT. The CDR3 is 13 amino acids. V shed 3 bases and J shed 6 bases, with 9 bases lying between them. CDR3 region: CASSDQVFQPQHF. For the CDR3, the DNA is TGTGCCAGCAGTGACCAGGTATTTCAGCCCCAGCATTTT.

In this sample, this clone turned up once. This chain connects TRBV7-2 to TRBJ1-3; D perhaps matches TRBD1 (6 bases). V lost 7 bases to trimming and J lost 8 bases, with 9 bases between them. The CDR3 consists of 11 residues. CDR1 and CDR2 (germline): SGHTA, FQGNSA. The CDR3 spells CASKQGHTIYF. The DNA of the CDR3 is TGTGCCAGCAAACAGGGACACACCATATATTTT.

The CDR3 nucleotides read TGCGCCAGCAGCCAGGATTGGAGGAATTCCTACGAGCAGTACTTC. Translation: CASSQDWRNSYEQYF. V gene TRBV4-3 combines with J gene TRBJ2-7; D might be TRBD2 (5 bases). Germline values: CDR1 LGHNA, CDR2 YSLEER. This CDR3 is 15 amino acids long. The V gene lost 3 bases and the J gene lost 1 base, with 13 bases spanning the gap.

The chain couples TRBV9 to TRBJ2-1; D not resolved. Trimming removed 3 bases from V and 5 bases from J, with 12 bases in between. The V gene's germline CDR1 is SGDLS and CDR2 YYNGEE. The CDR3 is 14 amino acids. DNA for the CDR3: TGTGCCAGCAGCGGTGTGGGCCACCACAATGAGCAGTTCTTC. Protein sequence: CASSGVGHHNEQFF.